Shown below are 3 T cell receptor beta chains from a single sample sequenced in a study of T cells in Graves' hyperthyroidism and ophthalmopathy. RNA transcripts provided the source from which TCR beta CDR3 regions were amplified. When the TCR CDR3 underwent first-round RT-PCR, the HTBI primer set was used. TCRdb called the multiplex PCR reads again in MiXCR, with one record for every CDR3 protein. This sample has under 350,000 distinct CDR3 sequences, with about 20% found just once. The sample taken for sequencing was blood. The source is a woman in her 50s with Graves' hyperthyroidism.

This chain links TRBV20-1 with TRBJ2-1; D gene unclear. The germline V gene encodes CDR1 DFQATT and CDR2 SNEGSKA (reference sequence). The V end lost 3 bases, the J end lost 8 bases, and 20 bases lay between the germline ends. The CDR3 has 15 residues. CDR3 coding DNA: TGCAGTGCTAGTGACCGTGCGGTCCGGGTGGATGAGCAGTTCTTC. Protein: CSASDRAVRVDEQFF.

The rearrangement links TRBV13 to TRBJ2-7, with no clear D. The CDR3 has 13 residues. CDR1 is PRHDT and CDR2 is FYEKMQ in the germline V gene (reference sequence). V lost 5 bases, J lost 3 bases, and 11 bases lay in between. The CDR3 bases are TGTGCCAGCAGCCCGAACGTTGGCTACGAGCAGTACTTC. Residues: CASSPNVGYEQYF. Full variable domain (outside the CDR3, taken from reference TRBV13 and TRBJ2-7): AAGVIQSPRHLIKEKRETATLKCYPIPRHDTVYWYQQGPGQDPQFLISFYEKMQSDKGSIPDRFSAQQFSDYHSELNMSSLELGDSALYFCASSPNVGYEQYFGPGTRLTVT.

The genes are TRBV6-1 and TRBJ1-5; 8 bases map to TRBD1. The CDR3 is 14 amino acids. Germline V lookup: CDR1 MNHNS, CDR2 SASEGT. The trim removed 6 bases at V and 7 bases at J, leaving 8 bases unmatched. The CDR3, as DNA: TGTGCCAGCAGCATCGCAGGGGGCGGGCAGCCCCAGCATTTT. Protein product: CASSIAGGGQPQHF.